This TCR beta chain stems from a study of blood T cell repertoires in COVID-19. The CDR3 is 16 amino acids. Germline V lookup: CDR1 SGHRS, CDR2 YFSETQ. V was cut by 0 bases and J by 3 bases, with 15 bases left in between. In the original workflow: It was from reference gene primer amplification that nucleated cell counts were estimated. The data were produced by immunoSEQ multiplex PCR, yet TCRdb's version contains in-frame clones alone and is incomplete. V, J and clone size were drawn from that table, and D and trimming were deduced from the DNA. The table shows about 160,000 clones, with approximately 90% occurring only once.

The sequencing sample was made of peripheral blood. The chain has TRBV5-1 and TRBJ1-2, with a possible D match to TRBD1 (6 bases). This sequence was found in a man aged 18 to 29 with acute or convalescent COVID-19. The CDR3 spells CASSLARGIGDYGYTF. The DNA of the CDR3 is TGCGCCAGCAGCTTGGCCAGGGGTATCGGTGACTATGGCTACACCTTC.